In its sample, the clone carrying this TCR beta chain was seen many times. Its antigen remains unknown. These data are taken from a study of response to subunit inactivated influenza vaccine. Points from the study as a whole: The study's authors posited that every seasonal influenza vaccination enlists few new T cells.

Germline lookup yields CDR1 SGDLS and CDR2 YYNGEE. The CDR3 has 14 amino acids. Between the trimmed V and J ends, which lost 0 bases and 6 bases, there was a span of 13 bases. TCRdb passed the RT-PCR reads through MiXCR, listing each CDR3 protein once. The repertoire has approximately 490,000 distinct CDR3 sequences, 6% to 9% of them found once; the top ten carry roughly 14%. The TCR comes from a man in his fifties or sixties who received an inactivated influenza vaccine. This rearrangement joins TRBV9 to TRBJ2-7, with D tentatively TRBD1 or TRBD2 (5 bases each). The source material was PBMCs from blood, sampled 23 months after vaccination. The CDR3 reads CASSVGDGGREQYF. CDR3 DNA sequence: TGTGCCAGCAGCGTAGGGGACGGCGGGCGCGAGCAGTACTTC.